The 25 T cell receptor beta chains in this list originate from one sample, sequenced in a study of CD8 T cells in ankylosing spondylitis. TCRdb re-called the 5' RACE reads with MiXCR, one entry per CDR3 protein. The sample lists approximately 250,000 distinct CDR3 sequences; roughly 32% were seen once. Material for sequencing was blood, either unsorted or a sorted T cell fraction (not recorded which). These receptors all stem from a male donor with ankylosing spondylitis or in good health (not recorded which).

V usage is TRBV12-3 or TRBV12-4 and J usage is TRBJ2-3; 13 nucleotides agree with TRBD2. Unmatched junction bases numbered 4, after V lost 7 bases and J lost 3 bases. This CDR3 spans 15 amino acids. The CDR3 loop reads CASKPGLAGTDTQYF. For the CDR3, the DNA is TGTGCCAGCAAACCGGGACTAGCGGGGACAGATACGCAGTATTTT.

This clonotype was picked up a small number of times. The genes are TRBV5-6 and TRBJ2-1; TRBD2 aligns across 10 bases. J was trimmed by 3 bases and V by 4 bases; bases with no gene match: 7. Germline CDR1 reads SGHDT; CDR2 reads YYEEEE. CDR3 length equals 16 residues. CDR3 sequence reads: CASSPGSGGFYNEQFF. In DNA, the CDR3 is TGTGCCAGCAGCCCTGGTAGCGGGGGGTTCTACAATGAGCAGTTCTTC.

This chain links TRBV10-3 with TRBJ1-5; D is possibly TRBD1 (5 bases). This CDR3 comprises 16 residues. The germline V gene has CDR1 ENHRY and CDR2 SYGVKD. With 6 bases removed from V and 4 bases from J, the gap between germline ends came to 19 bases. CDR3 sequence (DNA): TGTGCCATCAGCCCCCTGGGACCTGGAGGAAATCAGCCCCAGCATTTT. Translated, it gives CAISPLGPGGNQPQHF.

The chain joins TRBV7-8 to TRBJ2-4, with TRBD2 identical over 7 bases. With V trimmed by 1 base and J by 6 bases, 3 bases remained unmatched. Per germline, CDR1 SGHVS and CDR2 FQNEAQ. The CDR3 is 14 amino acids. This CDR3 reads CASSLGGRGNIQYF. The CDR3 bases are TGTGCCAGCAGCTTAGGGGGGAGGGGAAACATTCAGTACTTC.

The V gene is TRBV7-8, the J gene TRBJ2-5; D unclear. Germline assignment: CDR1 SGHVS and CDR2 FQNEAQ. This CDR3 is 14 amino acids long. Trimming took 1 base from V and 3 from J, leaving 9 bases between them. The DNA for the CDR3 is TGTGCCAGCAGCTTAGTAAGGACGGAAGAGACCCAGTACTTC. Translation: CASSLVRTEETQYF.

This chain uses TRBV29-1 with TRBJ2-1; D is undetermined. V was clipped by 4 bases and J by 5 bases, with 15 bases between them. Germline loops: CDR1 SQVTM, CDR2 ANQGSEA. The CDR3 totals 14 residues. This chain's CDR3 is CSVVGLTPNNEQFF. DNA of the CDR3: TGCAGCGTTGTAGGTCTCACCCCGAACAATGAGCAGTTCTTC.

The genes are TRBV20-1 and TRBJ2-5; D possibly corresponds to TRBD2 (5 bases). CDR1 is DFQATT and CDR2 is SNEGSKA in the germline V gene (reference sequence). The CDR3 spans 12 residues. Trimming left V 1 base short and J 5 bases short, with 8 bases between. In DNA form, the CDR3 reads TGCAGTGCTAGAGGAGCGGAGGAGACCCAGTACTTC. Residues: CSARGAEETQYF.

V usage is TRBV7-9 and J usage is TRBJ2-7; tentatively, D is TRBD2 (7 bases). The CDR3 covers 13 residues. Trimming stripped 5 bases from V and 6 bases from J, with 14 bases between. Germline V gene lookup returns CDR1 SEHNR and CDR2 FQNEAQ (reference sequence). DNA for the CDR3: TGTGCCAGCAGCAGCATAGGGGGGGCCGAGCAGTACTTC. Translated, it gives CASSSIGGAEQYF.

The chain employs TRBV4-2 and TRBJ2-3; 14 nucleotides agree with TRBD2. Germline loops: CDR1 LGHNA, CDR2 YNFKEQ. The CDR3 covers 18 residues. J gave up 5 bases and V 3 bases, and 10 bases lay outside the gene matches. The CDR3 region has the DNA TGTGCCAGCAGCCAGTCAGACTCCGGACTAGCGGGGGGAGATACGCAGTATTTT. Translating it yields CASSQSDSGLAGGDTQYF.

This chain connects TRBV6-5 to TRBJ2-2, with a possible D match to TRBD1 (6 bases). Germline CDR1 and CDR2: MNHEY and SVGAGI. The CDR3 sequence is 15 residues long. The V and J ends lost 2 bases and 5 bases respectively, with 12 bases between them. The CDR3, as DNA: TGTGCCAGCAGTTACGTAGGGGGTGAAACCGGGGAGCTGTTTTTT. This encodes CASSYVGGETGELFF.

This clonotype was seen a handful of times. The chain links TRBV20-1 to TRBJ1-2; D is undetermined. This CDR3 is built from 14 residues. CDR1 and CDR2 from the germline V gene are DFQATT and SNEGSKA (reference sequence). Trimming took 1 base from V and 2 from J, leaving 11 bases between them. The CDR3 loop is CSARAFGENYGYTF. CDR3 sequence (DNA): TGCAGTGCTAGAGCCTTCGGAGAAAACTATGGCTACACCTTC.

This clonotype was picked up a small number of times. The chain employs TRBV10-3 and TRBJ1-4, with 8 bases aligning to TRBD1. J lost 5 bases, V lost 6 bases, and 5 bases had no gene match. The CDR3 loop spans 14 amino acids. CDR1 is ENHRY, CDR2 SYGVKD, per germline. The CDR3 DNA follows: TGTGCCATCAGCCGGACAGGGCGGAATGAAAAACTGTTTTTT. Protein: CAISRTGRNEKLFF.

This clonotype appeared a few times. The chain joins TRBV20-1 to TRBJ2-4, with D uncertain. This CDR3 comprises 14 residues. Per germline, CDR1 DFQATT and CDR2 SNEGSKA (reference sequence). V was shortened by 0 bases and J by 8 bases, with 14 bases between the two germline ends. CDR3 DNA: TGCAGTGCTAGAGATGGCCGGGTAGTCGACATTCAGTACTTC. Amino acids: CSARDGRVVDIQYF.

Only a few counts were recorded for this clonotype. J is TRBJ2-7 and V is TRBV12-3 or TRBV12-4; D perhaps matches TRBD2 (5 bases). Trimming cost V 4 bases and J 6 bases, with 16 bases left between them. The CDR3 loop spans 14 amino acids. CDR3 region: CASSYPSRAGEQYF. The CDR3 DNA follows: TGTGCCAGCAGTTACCCTAGCCGGGCGGGCGAGCAGTACTTC.

The rearrangement joins TRBV5-4 to TRBJ2-3, with D maybe TRBD1 (6 bases). Germline V lookup: CDR1 SGHNT, CDR2 YYREEE (reference sequence). The CDR3 extends over 18 amino acids. The V and J ends lost 0 bases and 1 base respectively, with 18 bases between them. For the CDR3, the DNA is TGTGCCAGCAGCTTGGAACCGCTGATGAAGGGGGGCACAGATACGCAGTATTTT. The encoded protein is CASSLEPLMKGGTDTQYF.

The V gene is TRBV5-1, the J gene TRBJ2-7; TRBD1 matches 12 bases. Trimming removed 1 base from V and 6 bases from J; junction bases left unmatched: 5. Germline V gene sequence: CDR1 SGHRS, CDR2 YFSETQ. The CDR3 has 15 amino acids. CDR3 DNA sequence: TGCGCCAGCAGCTTGAGGGGACAGGGGGCGACCGAGCAGTACTTC. This encodes CASSLRGQGATEQYF. Full variable domain (remainder filled in from reference TRBV5-1 and TRBJ2-7): KAGVTQTPRYLIKTRGQQVTLSCSPISGHRSVSWYQQTPGQGLQFLFEYFSETQRNKGNFPGRFSGRQFSNSRSEMNVSTLELGDSALYLCASSLRGQGATEQYFGPGTRLTVT.

The chain links TRBV19 to TRBJ1-1, with D perhaps TRBD1 (6 bases). Germline V gives CDR1 LNHDA, CDR2 SQIVND (reference sequence). Trimming removed 6 bases at V and 0 bases at J, with 8 bases between. CDR3 length: 13 amino acids. DNA for the CDR3: TGTGCCAGTAGCGACAGGATGAACACTGAAGCTTTCTTT. It encodes CASSDRMNTEAFF.

This clonotype was picked up one time. The chain recombines TRBV7-2 with TRBJ2-5, with unresolved D. Deletions cut 2 bases from V and 5 bases from J, with 12 bases between. This CDR3 spans 14 amino acids. CDR1 is SGHTA, CDR2 FQGNSA, per germline. Written as DNA, the CDR3 is TGTGCCAGCAGCTTACGTGATGTTAGGGAGACCCAGTACTTC. It encodes CASSLRDVRETQYF.

The V call is TRBV5-1, the J call TRBJ2-7, with 8 positions matching TRBD1. Trimming removed 0 bases from V and 2 bases from J; junction bases left unmatched: 7. Germline CDR1 SGHRS, CDR2 YFSETQ. There are 16 residues in the CDR3. CDR3 sequence (DNA): TGCGCCAGCAGCTTGGGAGGGACAGGAGGAACCTACGAGCAGTACTTC. The encoded protein is CASSLGGTGGTYEQYF.

This clonotype was seen more than once but under ten times. The J gene is TRBJ1-1, the V gene TRBV20-1, with D maybe TRBD1 (6 bases). CDR1 is DFQATT and CDR2 is SNEGSKA in the germline V gene (reference sequence). CDR3 size: 13 residues. The germline V and J ends were trimmed by 4 bases and 1 base, with 10 bases remaining between them. CDR3 DNA: TGCAGTGCTATCAGGGGTCAGAACACTGAAGCTTTCTTT. Its translation is CSAIRGQNTEAFF.

Concerning this clonotype: The junction shows a germline mismatch at one end, possibly a read error. The chain is built from TRBV6-1 and TRBJ2-7, with TRBD2 matching 11 bases. Germline V gene data show CDR1 as MNHNS and CDR2 as SASEGT. This CDR3 is 14 amino acids long. The CDR3 nucleotides read TGTGCCAGCAGAGGGACTAGCGGAGACTACGAGCGGTACTTC. This encodes CASRGTSGDYERYF.

In this sample, this clonotype turned up a few times. The V and J genes are TRBV20-1 and TRBJ2-1; 7 nucleotides align to TRBD2. Trimming at V came to 3 bases and at J to 3 bases, leaving 8 bases not matched to a gene. Germline loops: CDR1 DFQATT, CDR2 SNEGSKA (reference sequence). CDR3 length equals 15 residues. The CDR3 region is CSASGGEGFYNEQFF. CDR3 DNA sequence: TGCAGTGCTAGTGGGGGGGAGGGGTTCTACAATGAGCAGTTCTTC.

In its sample, this clonotype was seen many times. The chain carries TRBV20-1 and TRBJ2-7; D gene uncertain. Germline-derived CDR1 and CDR2 are DFQATT and SNEGSKA (reference sequence). This CDR3 is 10 amino acids long. V lost 3 bases, J lost 5 bases, and 5 bases lay in between. The CDR3: CSARANEQYF. For the CDR3, the DNA is TGCAGTGCTAGGGCCAACGAGCAGTACTTC.

This clonotype was counted only a few times. This chain uses TRBV20-1 with TRBJ1-6; 10 positions agree with TRBD1. Looked up from germline, CDR1 is DFQATT and CDR2 is SNEGSKA (reference sequence). The CDR3 is made up of 14 amino acids. Trimming took 6 bases from V and 10 from J; bases not matched to a gene: 9. CDR3 protein: CSAMDRGIDSPLHF. In DNA form, the CDR3 reads TGCAGTGCCATGGACAGGGGGATTGACTCACCCCTCCACTTT.

This clonotype was seen a few times. The chain couples TRBV7-9 to TRBJ1-6; TRBD1 matches at 7 bases. CDR1 and CDR2 (germline): SEHNR, FQNEAQ (reference sequence). The CDR3 runs 15 residues. V lost 5 bases and J lost 6; bases outside the gene matches: 7. CDR3 residues: CASSPWDSGNSPLHF. DNA of the CDR3: TGTGCCAGCAGCCCCTGGGACAGTGGTAATTCACCCCTCCACTTT. The full variable domain, in which reference TRBV7-9 and TRBJ1-6 provide the parts outside the CDR3, is DTGVSQNPRHKITKRGQNVTFRCDPISEHNRLYWYRQTLGQGPEFLTYFQNEAQLEKSRLLSDRFSAERPKGSFSTLEIQRTEQGDSAMYLCASSPWDSGNSPLHFGNGTRLTVT.